The rows below give T cell receptor beta chains drawn from one sample of a study of cytomegalovirus exposure and HLA in healthy donors. The repertoire was sequenced with immunoSEQ multiplex PCR; TCRdb's copy has only in-frame clones and lacks some. This table holds some 200,000 clones, more than 65% found once. Sequenced sample: PBMCs. The receptor source for this set is a young man in good health and CMV-seronegative. Both conserved end residues are part of each CDR3. The D gene is left open where the match is weak. Some rows have no size entry. The others give once, few or many, or a class for an expanded clone.

>.|TRBJ2-1|.|TRBV4-2
TGTGCCAGCAGCCAAGATTTAGCGTATGAGCAGTTCTTC
CASSQDLAYEQFF
>TRBD2|TRBJ2-7|.|TRBV27
TGTGCCAGCAGACTAGCGGGAGGGCCGGTCGAGCAGTACTTC
CASRLAGGPVEQYF
>.|TRBJ2-7|.|TRBV15
TGTGCCACCAGCAGATGGGGCACCTACGAGCAGTACTTC
CATSRWGTYEQYF
>TRBD1|TRBJ2-2|.|TRBV7-9
TGTGCCAGCAGCTTATGGGACAGGGGGAACACCGGGGAGCTGTTTTTT
CASSLWDRGNTGELFF
>.|TRBJ1-6|few|TRBV7-9
TGTGCCAGCAGACCTCCTTGGCGGGATTCACCCCTCCACTTT
CASRPPWRDSPLHF
>TRBD1|TRBJ1-6|few|TRBV10-3
TGTGCCATTAGGACAGGGGGGGTTTCACCCCTCCACTTT
CAIRTGGVSPLHF
>TRBD1|TRBJ2-7|.|TRBV27
TGTGCCAGCAGTTTTTCCGGAGACAGGGGGCAGCTCGAGCAGTACTTC
CASSFSGDRGQLEQYF
>.|TRBJ2-3|.|TRBV6-1
TGTGCCAGCAGTGAAGTTTTTGGAAAGACAGGAGATACGCAGTATTTT
CASSEVFGKTGDTQYF
>.|TRBJ2-1|.|TRBV7-9
TGTGCCAGCAGCCCAGGGGCTGGTGAGCAGTTCTTC
CASSPGAGEQFF
>TRBD1|TRBJ1-5|.|TRBV7-9
TGTGCCAGCAGCCACTCAATCGGTACAGGGGAACGCAATCAGCCCCAGCATTTT
CASSHSIGTGERNQPQHF
>TRBD2|TRBJ2-7|.|TRBV28
TGTGCCAGCAAAGCGGGAGAATCCTACGAGCAGTACTTC
CASKAGESYEQYF
>.|TRBJ2-1|.|TRBV2
TGTGCCAGCAGTGAACAAGAGATCTTTAGCGGAGAGCAGTTCTTC
CASSEQEIFSGEQFF
>.|TRBJ1-2|few|TRBV9
TGTGCCAGCAGCGTAGATGGCGGGGATGTGTACTATGGCTACACCTTC
CASSVDGGDVYYGYTF
>.|TRBJ2-1|.|TRBV15
TGTGCCACCAGCAGCCGTGACTACCCTGTCTACAATGAGCAGTTCTTC
CATSSRDYPVYNEQFF
>.|TRBJ2-1|.|TRBV27
TGTGCCAGCAGTTTGGGTAGGGGAACCAACAATGAGCAGTTCTTC
CASSLGRGTNNEQFF
>TRBD1|TRBJ1-1|.|TRBV12-5
TGTGCTAGTGGTGGGACAGGGAACACTGAAGCTTTCTTT
CASGGTGNTEAFF
>.|TRBJ2-1|.|TRBV5-8
TGTGCCACTAGCCGCCAGGGGGCGGGGGATGAGCAGTTCTTC
CATSRQGAGDEQFF
>.|TRBJ2-7|few|TRBV27
TGTGCCAGCAGTCCCACGGTTCAATCCTACGAGCAGTACTTC
CASSPTVQSYEQYF
>.|TRBJ1-2|.|TRBV27
TGTGCCAGCAGCCTGGACGGAGGAGCATATGGCTACACCTTC
CASSLDGGAYGYTF
>.|TRBJ1-2|few|TRBV6-5
TGTGCCATCCCCACTCCGGGGGTTTGGTACTATGGCTACACCTTC
CAIPTPGVWYYGYTF
>.|TRBJ2-1|once|TRBV30
TGTGCCTGTACGAGGACTGGGTACAATGAGCAGTTCTTC
CACTRTGYNEQFF
>.|TRBJ2-7|.|TRBV10-3
TGTGCCATCAGTGCGGGGACTGATTCCTACGAGCAGTACTTC
CAISAGTDSYEQYF
>.|TRBJ1-5|.|TRBV4-2
TGTGCCAGCAGCCAAGACCGCGGGGTCTCGGGGGATCAGCCCCAGCATTTT
CASSQDRGVSGDQPQHF
>TRBD1|TRBJ2-7|.|TRBV11-1
TGTGCCAGCAGCCGGGACAGATGGTCCTACGAGCAGTACTTC
CASSRDRWSYEQYF
>TRBD2|TRBJ2-7|.|TRBV4-1
TGCGCCAGCAGCCAGCTAGCGGGAGGTTCGAGCTCCTACGAGCAGTACTTC
CASSQLAGGSSSYEQYF
>.|TRBJ2-1|.|TRBV27
TGTGCCAGCAGTTTACGGGGATTAAACAATGAGCAGTTCTTC
CASSLRGLNNEQFF
>.|TRBJ2-7|.|TRBV19
TGTGCCAGTAGTATAATCCCCGGGAATGGGTACGAGCAGTACTTC
CASSIIPGNGYEQYF
>.|TRBJ1-5|.|TRBV6-1
TGTGTCAGCAGTGCAGGCCCTGTGTGGAGATCGGCAGGGATAGGTCAGCCCCAGCATTTT
CVSSAGPVWRSAGIGQPQHF
>.|TRBJ1-3|.|TRBV19
TGTGCCAGTACCGATATATTGGGGGGGGCGATCTCTGGAAACACCATATATTTT
CASTDILGGAISGNTIYF
>.|TRBJ1-5|.|TRBV2
TGTGCCAGCAACGAGGTAAATGCCAAAAGACAGCCCCAGCATTTT
CASNEVNAKRQPQHF
>.|TRBJ2-3|.|TRBV4-1
TGCGCCAGCAGCGGCGGAAGCACAGATACGCAGTATTTT
CASSGGSTDTQYF
>.|TRBJ2-1|.|TRBV5-1
TGCGCCAGCAGCTTGGGGTGGGCTTTGGGCAATGAGCAGTTCTTC
CASSLGWALGNEQFF
>TRBD2|TRBJ2-3|.|TRBV7-2
TGTGCCAGCAGCCCGGTGGCGGGAGGGTCGGATACGCAGTATTTT
CASSPVAGGSDTQYF
>.|TRBJ1-3|.|TRBV5-1
TGCGCCAGCAGCATTTCAGGAAGCTCTGGAAACACCATATATTTT
CASSISGSSGNTIYF
>TRBD2|TRBJ2-7|.|TRBV7-9
TGTGCCAGCAGGGGACTAGCGGGAGGTTCCTACGAGCAGTACTTC
CASRGLAGGSYEQYF
>TRBD2|TRBJ2-7|.|TRBV5-8
TGTGCCAGCATCAAAGCGGGAGCCTACGAGCAGTACTTC
CASIKAGAYEQYF
>.|TRBJ2-3|.|TRBV29-1
TGCAGCGTTGATCAGCGGGCAGCAGATACGCAGTATTTT
CSVDQRAADTQYF
>TRBD1|TRBJ2-1|few|TRBV11-3
TGTGCCAGCAGCCAGGGGGTACGTGAGCAGTTCTTC
CASSQGVREQFF
>.|TRBJ1-3|.|TRBV30
TGTGCCTGGAGTATAGGACTATCTGGAAACACCATATATTTT
CAWSIGLSGNTIYF
>.|TRBJ2-1|.|TRBV9
TGTGCCAGCAGCCCACTAGAGCCCTACAATGAGCAGTTCTTC
CASSPLEPYNEQFF
>TRBD1|TRBJ1-1|.|TRBV2
TGTGCCAGCAGTTCGGGACAGGGGAACACTGAAGCTTTCTTT
CASSSGQGNTEAFF
>.|TRBJ2-5|.|TRBV11-2
TGTGCCACCCGTTATCTGGGCTTATACCAAGAGACCCAGTACTTC
CATRYLGLYQETQYF
>TRBD2|TRBJ2-1|.|TRBV7-3
TGTGCCAGCAGCCACGAAAGCGGGGCCCTACCCAATGAGCAGTTCTTC
CASSHESGALPNEQFF
>TRBD2|TRBJ2-7|.|TRBV18
TGTGCCAGCTCCAACACAGCCGGGGGGGACGAGCAGTACTTC
CASSNTAGGDEQYF
>.|TRBJ2-5|.|TRBV30
TGTGCCTGGAGTGTTTTTTATAGCAGTGGAGAGACCCAGTACTTC
CAWSVFYSSGETQYF
>TRBD1|TRBJ1-5|.|TRBV15
TGTGCCACCAGGGACAGGGGGGATCAGCCCCAGCATTTT
CATRDRGDQPQHF
>TRBD1|TRBJ1-1|.|TRBV11-2
TGTGCCAGCAGCACGCGGACAGGGAACACTGAAGCTTTCTTT
CASSTRTGNTEAFF
>.|TRBJ1-2|.|TRBV5-1
TGCGCCAGCAGCTTGGAACGAGCTAACTATGGCTACACCTTC
CASSLERANYGYTF
>.|TRBJ2-5|.|TRBV14
TGTGCCAGCAGCCAAGCAGGGGCTCCAGAGACCCAGTACTTC
CASSQAGAPETQYF
>TRBD2|TRBJ2-1|.|TRBV12-5
TGTGCTAGTGGTTTGTATGCTAGCGGTGCCTACAATGAGCAGTTCTTC
CASGLYASGAYNEQFF
>.|TRBJ2-2|.|TRBV28
TGTGCCACCCTTAGGCGACAGTCCACCGGGGAGCTGTTTTTT
CATLRRQSTGELFF
>TRBD1|TRBJ2-1|once|TRBV19
TGTGCCAGTACGCGACAGGGGTCCCTCTACAATGAGCAGTTCTTC
CASTRQGSLYNEQFF
>TRBD2|TRBJ2-1|.|TRBV7-9
TGTGCCAGCAGCATAGCGGGAGGGCGTGATATTGAGCAGTTCTTC
CASSIAGGRDIEQFF
>.|TRBJ2-1|.|TRBV2
TGTGCCAGCAGTGAGTTTAGATACAATGAGCAGTTCTTC
CASSEFRYNEQFF
>TRBD2|TRBJ2-3|.|TRBV5-1
TGCGCCAGCAGCTTGAGCGGGGGGCCTGAAGATACGCAGTATTTT
CASSLSGGPEDTQYF
>TRBD1|TRBJ1-2|.|TRBV5-1
TGCGCCAGCAGCTCGACAGGGGGCTATGGCTACACCTTC
CASSSTGGYGYTF
>.|TRBJ1-1|.|TRBV6-1
TGTGCCACCCGGGTCGAATTGGCCACTGAAGCTTTCTTT
CATRVELATEAFF
>TRBD1|TRBJ1-4|few|TRBV5-6
TGTGCCAGCAGCCCTGACAGGGTCTTGGGTGAAAAACTGTTTTTT
CASSPDRVLGEKLFF
>.|TRBJ1-6|few|TRBV2
TGTGCCAGTACAGGGTTGGGGAATTCACCCCTCCACTTT
CASTGLGNSPLHF